The 14 T cell receptor beta chains given below trace back to one sample, sequenced in a study of blood T cell repertoires in COVID-19. Method: immunoSEQ multiplex PCR; TCRdb's copy keeps in-frame clones and lacks some. Of approximately 210,000 clones listed, around 80% were seen once; the top ten hold around 8.7%. The sample taken for sequencing was peripheral blood. These receptor sequences come from a woman aged 45-65 years with acute or convalescent COVID-19.

This clone has a single count. In DNA form, the CDR3 reads TGTGCCAGCAGCGATAGGACTAGCGGAAAGGGGAATGAGCAGTTCTTC. Its translation is CASSDRTSGKGNEQFF. This chain connects TRBV5-6 to TRBJ2-1; 10 bases line up with TRBD2. V was clipped by 4 bases and J by 7 bases; unmatched bases: 11. Germline V gives CDR1 SGHDT, CDR2 YYEEEE. The CDR3 totals 16 residues. The complete variable domain, with remaining parts taken from reference TRBV5-6 and TRBJ2-1, reads DAGVTQSPTHLIKTRGQQVTLRCSPKSGHDTVSWYQQALGQGPQFIFQYYEEEERQRGNFPDRFSGHQFPNYSSELNVNALLLGDSALYLCASSDRTSGKGNEQFFGPGTRLTVL.

This sequence joins TRBV4-1 and TRBJ2-1; TRBD2 matches 8 bases. Unmatched junction bases numbered 12, after V lost 0 bases and J lost 8 bases. Germline-derived CDR1 and CDR2 are MGHRA and YSYEKL. The CDR3 covers 17 residues. The CDR3: CASSQDWAGGPTDEQFF. The CDR3 region has the DNA TGCGCCAGCAGCCAAGATTGGGCGGGAGGCCCTACAGATGAGCAGTTCTTC.

The chain couples TRBV6-4 to TRBJ2-5; tentatively, D is TRBD1 (5 bases). V gave up 6 bases and J gave up 1 base, with 15 bases separating them. Looked up from germline, CDR1 is MRHNA and CDR2 is SNTAGT. This CDR3 region has 15 residues. CDR3 DNA sequence: TGTGCCAGCAGCCTAGGGCTGGGGCCCCAAGAGACCCAGTACTTC. This sequence encodes CASSLGLGPQETQYF.

CDR3 nucleotide sequence: TGTGCCAGCAGTTCCCTCGGGACTTATTACGAGCAGTACTTC. This codes for CASSSLGTYYEQYF. The chain couples TRBV27 to TRBJ2-7; TRBD2 is a possible D gene (6 bases). This CDR3 contains 14 residues. V lost 4 bases and J 4 bases, leaving 14 bases between the germline ends. Germline V lookup: CDR1 MNHEY, CDR2 SMNVEV (reference sequence).

Concerning this clone: At the DNA level, this CDR3 is encoded by other sequences in the same sample as well. The chain joins TRBV18 to TRBJ2-5; no clear D. V was clipped by 4 bases and J by 3 bases, with 9 bases between them. Germline assignment: CDR1 KGHSH and CDR2 LQKENI. The CDR3 consists of 13 residues. CDR3 DNA: TGTGCCAGCTCACTGACTCGAGAAGAGACCCAGTACTTC. Protein product: CASSLTREETQYF.

V and J are TRBV18 and TRBJ2-1; 9 bases are a match to TRBD1. There are 17 residues in the CDR3. V lost 2 bases and J lost 9; bases outside the gene matches: 14. Germline lookup yields CDR1 KGHSH and CDR2 LQKENI. The CDR3 DNA follows: TGTGCCAGCTCACCATTTTTCAGGACAGGGGAGGACAGTGAGCAGTTCTTC. It encodes CASSPFFRTGEDSEQFF.

The J gene is TRBJ2-1, the V gene TRBV4-2; 8 bases agree with TRBD2. CDR3 length: 14 residues. V trimming: 3 bases; J trimming: 8 bases; junction bases outside the gene matches: 6. CDR1 is LGHNA and CDR2 is YNFKEQ in the germline V gene. Here the CDR3 DNA reads TGTGCCAGCAGCCATAGTAGCGGGGTTGATGAGCAGTTCTTC. As protein: CASSHSSGVDEQFF.

The chain uses TRBV28 and TRBJ2-6; maybe TRBD1 (6 bases). CDR3 length: 16 amino acids. V was shortened by 2 bases and J by 0 bases, with 8 bases between the two germline ends. The germline V gene has CDR1 MDHEN and CDR2 SYDVKM. The CDR3 reads CASSLGGGSGANVLTF. The CDR3 DNA is TGTGCCAGCAGTTTAGGGGGCGGCTCTGGGGCCAACGTCCTGACTTTC.

The rearrangement joins TRBV5-1 to TRBJ2-5, with a possible D match to TRBD2 (6 bases). V shed 4 bases and J shed 1 base, with 17 bases lying between them. The length of the CDR3 is 16 residues. Germline V lookup: CDR1 SGHRS, CDR2 YFSETQ. This CDR3 is CASSTEGQGFQETQYF. For the CDR3, the DNA is TGCGCCAGCAGCACGGAGGGGCAGGGTTTCCAAGAGACCCAGTACTTC. Full variable domain (rest looked up from reference TRBV5-1 and TRBJ2-5): KAGVTQTPRYLIKTRGQQVTLSCSPISGHRSVSWYQQTPGQGLQFLFEYFSETQRNKGNFPGRFSGRQFSNSRSEMNVSTLELGDSALYLCASSTEGQGFQETQYFGPGTRLLVL.

This clone was found once. This rearrangement joins TRBV5-1 to TRBJ1-4, with D maybe TRBD1 (6 bases). The V gene's germline CDR1 is SGHRS and CDR2 YFSETQ. The V end lost 4 bases, the J end lost 7 bases, and 17 bases lay between the germline ends. The CDR3 contains 15 residues. The CDR3 DNA reads as TGCGCCAGCAGCGCGACAGGAGGTCCTGGTGAAAAACTGTTTTTT. It yields the protein CASSATGGPGEKLFF.

The chain joins TRBV6-5 to TRBJ2-3; D not certain. The V gene lost 6 bases and the J gene lost 3 bases, with 10 bases spanning the gap. Per germline, CDR1 MNHEY and CDR2 SVGAGI. This CDR3 comprises 13 residues. The DNA for the CDR3 is TGTGCCAGCAGCGCTCTAGTAACAGATACGCAGTATTTT. It is translated as CASSALVTDTQYF.

The chain joins TRBV29-1 to TRBJ2-7, with 11 bases lining up with TRBD2. With 1 base clipped from V and 7 bases from J, the junction kept 18 bases outside the gene matches. The CDR3 runs to 18 residues. The germline V gene has CDR1 SQVTM and CDR2 ANQGSEA. For the CDR3, the DNA is TGCAGCGTTGAAGGGCTAGCGGGAGGAGTCCCGATAGGGGTGGAGCAGTACTTC. This sequence encodes CSVEGLAGGVPIGVEQYF.

The chain recombines TRBV19 with TRBJ2-2, with D possibly matching TRBD2 (6 bases). The CDR3 is 15 residues long. V gave up 1 base and J gave up 6 bases, with 12 bases separating them. The germline V gene has CDR1 LNHDA and CDR2 SQIVND (reference sequence). In nucleotides, the CDR3 is TGTGCCAGTAGTATAGTTGGAGGGCTTCCCGGGGAGCTGTTTTTT. It yields the protein CASSIVGGLPGELFF.

The V call is TRBV28, the J call TRBJ1-5; D is perhaps TRBD1 (6 bases). Germline V gene lookup returns CDR1 MDHEN and CDR2 SYDVKM. The CDR3 sequence is 15 residues long. V lost 6 bases and J 1 base, leaving 13 bases between the germline ends. CDR3 sequence (DNA): TGTGCCAGCAGGTCAGGACAGAGGAGCAATCAGCCCCAGCATTTT. This encodes CASRSGQRSNQPQHF.